The TCR beta chain described here comes from a study of shared clonotypes between healthy human individuals. At the level of the study: Each donor's CD8 memory used one plate, CD8 naive two, each CD4 subset three. Findings and limits, study-wide: A handful of donors held around 5% of naive CD4 clonotypes in common.

Libraries were prepared by immunoSEQ multiplex PCR; TCRdb keeps only in-frame clonotypes and omits some of them. The sample records some 2 million clones, about 95% being singletons. Naive CD8 isolation took CD45RO-negative cells positively selected for CCR7 and excluded terminally differentiated effector memory CD45RA+ cells. Every donor was a Caucasian adult from Nashville, Tennessee. For this clone: The antigen is not known.

The V and J ends lost 8 bases and 0 bases, in that order; junction bases with no gene match: 7. The CDR3 is 14 residues long. The germline V gene encodes CDR1 SQVTM and CDR2 ANQGSEA. The clonotype originates from a man aged 18 to 29 in good health. Source material: naive CD8+ T cells sorted from blood. This rearrangement joins TRBV29-1 to TRBJ2-7, with TRBD2 matching over 10 bases. Here the CDR3 DNA reads TGCAGCCCGGGGACTAGCGTTATCTCCTACGAGCAGTACTTC. Amino acid sequence: CSPGTSVISYEQYF.